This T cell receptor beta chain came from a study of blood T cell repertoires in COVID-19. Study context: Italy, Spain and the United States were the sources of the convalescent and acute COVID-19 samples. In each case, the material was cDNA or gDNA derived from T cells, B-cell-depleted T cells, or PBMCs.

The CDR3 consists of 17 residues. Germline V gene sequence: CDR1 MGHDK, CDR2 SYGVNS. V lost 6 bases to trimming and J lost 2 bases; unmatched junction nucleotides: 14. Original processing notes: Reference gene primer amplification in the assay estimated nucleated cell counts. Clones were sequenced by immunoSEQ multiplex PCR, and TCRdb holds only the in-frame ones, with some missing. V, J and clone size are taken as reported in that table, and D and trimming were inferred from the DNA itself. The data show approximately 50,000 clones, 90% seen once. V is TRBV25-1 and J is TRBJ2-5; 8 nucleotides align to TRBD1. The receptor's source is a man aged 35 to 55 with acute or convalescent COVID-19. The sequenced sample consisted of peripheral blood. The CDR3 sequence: CASSALGWDRLQETQYF. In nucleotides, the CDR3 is TGTGCCAGCAGCGCCCTAGGTTGGGACAGGCTTCAAGAGACCCAGTACTTC.